The clone carrying this T cell receptor beta chain has more than one count but fewer than ten. Its antigen is currently unknown. Every donor gave 9 to 10 milliliters of peripheral blood. This entry is derived from a study of blood T cells in healthy people across ages. General study results and limits: In older individuals, TCR beta diversity per million T cells was lower, falling roughly linearly with age.

A second about 6 to 12 cycle PCR used barcoded and J-beta primers. Every molecule of cDNA carried a tag from a template-switch adaptor with 12 random nucleotides. TCRdb analysed the 5' RACE reads with MiXCR anew, one entry per CDR3 protein. This table holds some 640,000 distinct CDR3 sequences, around 49% found once. Sequenced input: blood. The receptor was derived from a woman aged 55-69 years in good health.

The CDR3 bases are TGTGCCAGCAGCTATAGCCGGGCGGGAGATACGCAGTATTTT. Translating gives CASSYSRAGDTQYF. This chain links TRBV7-2 with TRBJ2-3, with a weak D call TRBD2 (5 bases). In germline, CDR1 is SGHTA, CDR2 FQGNSA. This CDR3 is built from 14 residues. V lost 4 bases and J 5 bases, leaving 13 bases between the germline ends.